The 11 T cell receptor beta chains in this list originate from one sample, sequenced in a study of blood T cells in healthy people across ages. The authors ran a second PCR of about 6 to 11 cycles using a sample-barcoded 5' primer and a J-beta primer mix. TCRdb processed the 5' RACE reads anew with MiXCR; each CDR3 protein has one entry. The profile shows about 640,000 distinct CDR3 sequences, about 30% of them singletons. The sequenced sample consisted of blood. The receptors here all came from an elderly woman in good health.

J is TRBJ2-7 and V is TRBV7-7; D ambiguous. The CDR3 is 13 residues long. Per the germline V gene, CDR1 is SSHAT and CDR2 is FNYEAQ (reference sequence). Trimming pared 1 base from V and 9 bases from J, leaving 13 bases between. The CDR3 sequence: CASSLVTSHGQYF. The CDR3 nucleotides read TGTGCCAGCAGCTTAGTGACCTCCCATGGGCAGTACTTC.

This clonotype showed up many times. This chain joins TRBV7-2 and TRBJ2-3, with TRBD2 matching 10 bases. The CDR3 length is 16 residues. CDR1 is SGHTA and CDR2 is FQGNSA in the germline V gene. V shed 1 base and J 1 base; nucleotides not matched to a gene: 2. The CDR3 spells CASSLELAGGTDTQYF. CDR3 DNA sequence: TGTGCCAGCAGCTTAGAGCTAGCGGGGGGCACAGATACGCAGTATTTT. The full variable domain, rest sourced from reference TRBV7-2 and TRBJ2-3, is GAGVSQSPSNKVTEKGKDVELRCDPISGHTALYWYRQSLGQGLEFLIYFQGNSAPDKSGLPSDRFSAERTGGSVSTLTIQRTQQEDSAVYLCASSLELAGGTDTQYFGPGTRLTVL.

This clonotype was detected many times. This rearrangement joins TRBV6-2 or TRBV6-3 to TRBJ2-5; weak D call: TRBD2 (6 bases). Trimming stripped 6 bases from V and 0 bases from J, with 14 bases between. CDR3 length equals 15 residues. Per the germline V gene, CDR1 is MNHEY and CDR2 is SVGEGT. CDR3 sequence (DNA): TGTGCCAGCAGGGGGATGGACTACTACCAAGAGACCCAGTACTTC. It yields the protein CASRGMDYYQETQYF.

This clonotype has ten or more counts. The chain is built from TRBV9 and TRBJ2-3, with D perhaps matching TRBD1 (5 bases). V dropped 0 bases and J dropped 0 bases, with 23 bases sitting between them. Germline lookup yields CDR1 SGDLS and CDR2 YYNGEE. This CDR3 region has 20 residues. In DNA form, the CDR3 reads TGTGCCAGCAGCGTAGCCCCCCCAGGATTTTGGGGCGCTAGCACAGATACGCAGTATTTT. Encoded protein: CASSVAPPGFWGASTDTQYF.

About this clonotype itself: This may be a read error, as it is one base from a much larger clone. The V gene is TRBV5-1, the J gene TRBJ2-5; 7 positions agree with TRBD2. Trimming removed 0 bases from V and 11 bases from J; junction bases left unmatched: 16. This CDR3 spans 16 amino acids. Germline CDR1 and CDR2: SGHRS and YFSETQ. The CDR3 is CASSLANQERGGEQYF. DNA for the CDR3: TGCGCCAGCAGCTTGGCCAACCAGGAGCGGGGTGGTGAGCAGTACTTC.

This clonotype appeared a few times. This may be a read error: a much more frequent sequence differs by one nucleotide. The chain joins TRBV14 to TRBJ2-1, with a possible D match to TRBD2 (6 bases). With 6 bases removed from V and 13 bases from J, the gap between germline ends came to 19 bases. The CDR3 sequence is 13 residues long. Germline V gene lookup returns CDR1 SGHDN and CDR2 FVKESK. The CDR3 here is CASSPRLTGDQFF. CDR3 nucleotides: TGTGCCAGCAGTCCCCGGCTGACGGGGGACCAGTTCTTC.

This rearrangement joins TRBV28 to TRBJ2-1, with TRBD1 matching over 8 bases. V gave up 5 bases and J gave up 4 bases; unmatched junction bases: 7. CDR3 size: 15 residues. The germline V gene has CDR1 MDHEN and CDR2 SYDVKM. DNA of the CDR3: TGTGCCAGCAGTAAACCAGGGGGCATATACAATGAGCAGTTCTTC. Encoded protein: CASSKPGGIYNEQFF.

This clonotype was seen many times. This chain uses TRBV10-3 with TRBJ2-3; D gene ambiguous. CDR3 size: 14 residues. V lost 6 bases and J lost 2, with 12 bases in between. Germline V gives CDR1 ENHRY, CDR2 SYGVKD. CDR3 DNA: TGTGCCATCAGGCTCCAGGATAACACAGATACGCAGTATTTT. Its protein product is CAIRLQDNTDTQYF.

The chain combines TRBV4-3 with TRBJ2-2; D not certain. V lost 2 bases and J lost 6, with 10 bases in between. The CDR3 loop spans 14 amino acids. CDR1 is LGHNA, CDR2 YSLEER, per germline. CDR3 in amino acids: CASSQLTGAGELFF. DNA of the CDR3: TGCGCCAGCAGCCAACTGACGGGCGCCGGGGAGCTGTTTTTT.

This clonotype was found many times. With a much larger clone just one base away, this may be a read error. CDR3: CASPWGAGGPRSYNEQYF. In DNA, the CDR3 is TGTGCCAGCCCTTGGGGCGCGGGGGGGCCAAGGTCCTACAATGAGCAGTACTTC. The V gene is TRBV6-4, the J gene TRBJ2-1; 9 bases are shared with TRBD2. The assigned J gene may be wrong: the sequence end matches TRBJ2-7 better. Germline loops: CDR1 MRHNA, CDR2 SNTAGT. The length of the CDR3 is 18 residues.

The V gene is TRBV7-9, the J gene TRBJ2-1; D may be TRBD2 (5 bases). This CDR3 contains 14 residues. The V and J ends lost 1 base and 4 bases respectively, with 8 bases between them. CDR1 is SEHNR and CDR2 is FQNEAQ in the germline V gene (reference sequence). DNA of the CDR3: TGTGCCAGCAGCTTAGGTTCGGGGTACAATGAGCAGTTCTTC. Its protein product is CASSLGSGYNEQFF.